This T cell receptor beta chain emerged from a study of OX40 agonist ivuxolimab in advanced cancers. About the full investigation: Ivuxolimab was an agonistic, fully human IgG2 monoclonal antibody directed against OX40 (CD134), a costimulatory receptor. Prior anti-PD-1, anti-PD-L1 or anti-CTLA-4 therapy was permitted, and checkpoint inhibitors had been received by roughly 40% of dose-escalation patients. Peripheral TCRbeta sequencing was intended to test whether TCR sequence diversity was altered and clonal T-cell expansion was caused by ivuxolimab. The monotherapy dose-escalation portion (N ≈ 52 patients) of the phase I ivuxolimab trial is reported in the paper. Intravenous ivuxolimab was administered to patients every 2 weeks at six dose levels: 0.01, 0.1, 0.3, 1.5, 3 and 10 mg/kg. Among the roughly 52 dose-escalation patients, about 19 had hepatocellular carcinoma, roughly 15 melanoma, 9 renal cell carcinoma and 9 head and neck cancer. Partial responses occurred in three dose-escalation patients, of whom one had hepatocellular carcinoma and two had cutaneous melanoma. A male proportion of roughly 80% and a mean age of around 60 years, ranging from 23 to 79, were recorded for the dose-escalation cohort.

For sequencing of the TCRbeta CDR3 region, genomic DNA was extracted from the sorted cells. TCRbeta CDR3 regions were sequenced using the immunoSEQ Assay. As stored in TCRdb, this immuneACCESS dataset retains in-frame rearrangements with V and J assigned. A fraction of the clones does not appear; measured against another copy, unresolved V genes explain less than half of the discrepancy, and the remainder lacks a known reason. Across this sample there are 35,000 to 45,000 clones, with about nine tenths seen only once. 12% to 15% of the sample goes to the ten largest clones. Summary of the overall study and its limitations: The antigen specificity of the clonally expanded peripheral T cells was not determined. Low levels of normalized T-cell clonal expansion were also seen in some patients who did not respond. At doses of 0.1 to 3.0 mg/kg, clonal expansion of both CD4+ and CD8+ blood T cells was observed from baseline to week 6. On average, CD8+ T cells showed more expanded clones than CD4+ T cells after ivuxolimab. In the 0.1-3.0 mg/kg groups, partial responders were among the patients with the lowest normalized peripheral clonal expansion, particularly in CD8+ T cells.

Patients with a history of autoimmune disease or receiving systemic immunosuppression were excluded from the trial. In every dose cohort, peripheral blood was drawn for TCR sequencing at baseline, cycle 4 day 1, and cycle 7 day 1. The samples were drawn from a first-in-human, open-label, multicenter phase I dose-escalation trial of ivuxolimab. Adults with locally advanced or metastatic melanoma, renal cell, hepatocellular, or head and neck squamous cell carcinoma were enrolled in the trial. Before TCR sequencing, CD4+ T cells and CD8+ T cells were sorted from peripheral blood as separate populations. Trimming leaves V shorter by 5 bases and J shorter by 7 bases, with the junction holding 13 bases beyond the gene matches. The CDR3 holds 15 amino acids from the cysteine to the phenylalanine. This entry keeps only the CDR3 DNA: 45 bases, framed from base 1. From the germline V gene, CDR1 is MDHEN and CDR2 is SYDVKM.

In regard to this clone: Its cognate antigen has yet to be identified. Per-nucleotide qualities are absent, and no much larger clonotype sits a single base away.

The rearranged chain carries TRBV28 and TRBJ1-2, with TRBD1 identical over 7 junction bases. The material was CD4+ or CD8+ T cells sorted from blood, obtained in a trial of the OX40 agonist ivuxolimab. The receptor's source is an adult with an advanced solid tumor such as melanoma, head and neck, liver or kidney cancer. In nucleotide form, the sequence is TGTGCCAGCAGTAGGGGGGACAGCCCCCGTTTTGGCTACACCTTC. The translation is CASSRGDSPRFGYTF.